This T cell receptor (beta chain) was recorded in a study of cytomegalovirus exposure and HLA in healthy donors (dated by TCRdb to about 2017). General notes on the study: The 500 to 800 repertoires of the first cohort and the 95 to 150 validation repertoires were produced on the same platform, according to a later analysis. The study aimed to test whether signatures of past pathogen exposure could be identified by cataloging public T cell receptors. A separate validation cohort of approximately 120 different subjects was used in addition to the roughly 720-subject first cohort. To predict cytomegalovirus infection status, the study combined high-throughput TCR immunosequencing, statistical association of individual TCRs with disease status, and machine learning. Broader findings and caveats from the paper: It was suggested by the authors that the approach could potentially be generalized to other disease states and immunological phenotypes. Across donors, most TCR sequences were observed very rarely, whereas some public TCRs were present in many individuals. Three of the identified cytomegalovirus-associated TCR beta chains were confirmed in vitro to be specific for cytomegalovirus antigens. In both the original and validation cohorts, the classifier was reported to diagnose cytomegalovirus status with high specificity and sensitivity. Of the cluster scores, about 94% were above 0 in a later analysis, which found that TCRs clustered in the first cohort also tended to co-occur in the 120 validation repertoires. The study listed 150 to 200 TCR beta chains as associated with cytomegalovirus. A later analysis had no HLA typing for the validation cohort, so co-occurrence there was scored across all 120 repertoires.

The donors belonged to the validation cohort of under 150 subjects, which was separate from the roughly 700-subject first cohort. To prepare the library, the immunoSEQ multiplex PCR assay was applied. The paper's processing steps were these. A statistical classification framework was built for diagnosing cytomegalovirus status from the catalog of TCR beta chain sequences. The table was pulled from immuneACCESS by TCRdb, which kept in-frame rearrangements only. Such tables lose some clones; where checked, under half of the loss comes from unresolved V genes, and the rest has no known cause. Clone size and V and J calls were adopted from that table, with D and trimming inferred from the DNA. This sample comprises 100,000 to 150,000 clones, over 90% of them detected only once. Approximately 1.2% of the sample comes from the top ten. About this clone: The clone's antigen remains unknown. No base quality values were provided; no much bigger clone lies one nucleotide off.

The CDR3 contains 17 residues, cysteine and phenylalanine counted. The kept DNA is CDR3 alone, 51 bases in frame from the first base. Taken from the germline V gene, the CDR1 and CDR2 loops are MDHEN and SYDVKM. V is trimmed back by 2 bases and J by 4 bases, and the junction contains 12 bases that no gene match accounts for. Sequenced: PBMCs. The sequence derives from a woman aged 18-29 years in good health and CMV-seronegative. The chain couples TRBV28 to TRBJ2-5, and 8 bases in between align with TRBD2. The DNA reads TGTGCCAGCAGTTTAATAGCGGCGGGGGGCACTAGAGAGACCCAGTACTTC. The resulting protein is CASSLIAAGGTRETQYF.